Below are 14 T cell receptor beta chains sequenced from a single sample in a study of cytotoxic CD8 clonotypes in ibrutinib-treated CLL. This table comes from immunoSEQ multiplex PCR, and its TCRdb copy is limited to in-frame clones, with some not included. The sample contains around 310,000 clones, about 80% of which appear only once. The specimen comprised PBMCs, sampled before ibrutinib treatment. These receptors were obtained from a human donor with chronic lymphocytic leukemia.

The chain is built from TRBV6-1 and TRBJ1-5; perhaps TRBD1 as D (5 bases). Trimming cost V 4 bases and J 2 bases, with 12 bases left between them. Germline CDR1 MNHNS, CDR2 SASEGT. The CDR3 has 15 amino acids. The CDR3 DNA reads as TGTGCCAGCAGTGGCAGTGTGGGGGGCAATCAGCCCCAGCATTTT. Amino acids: CASSGSVGGNQPQHF.

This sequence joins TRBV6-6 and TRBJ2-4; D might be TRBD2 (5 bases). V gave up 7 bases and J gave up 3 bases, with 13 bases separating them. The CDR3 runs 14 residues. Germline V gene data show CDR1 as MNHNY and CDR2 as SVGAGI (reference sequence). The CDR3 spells CASTEGLVKNIQYF. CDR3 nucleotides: TGTGCCAGCACCGAGGGTTTAGTCAAAAACATTCAGTACTTC.

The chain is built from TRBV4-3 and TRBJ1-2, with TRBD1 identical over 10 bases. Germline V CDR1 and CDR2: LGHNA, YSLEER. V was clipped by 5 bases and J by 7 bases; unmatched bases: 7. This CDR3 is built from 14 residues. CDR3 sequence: CASSYAGTGAGYTF. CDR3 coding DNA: TGCGCCAGCAGCTACGCTGGGACAGGGGCTGGCTACACCTTC.

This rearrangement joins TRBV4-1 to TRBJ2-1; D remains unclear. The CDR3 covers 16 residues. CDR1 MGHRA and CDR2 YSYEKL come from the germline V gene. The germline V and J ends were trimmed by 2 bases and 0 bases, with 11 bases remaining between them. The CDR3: CASSQMTLSSYNEQFF. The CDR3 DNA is TGCGCCAGCAGCCAAATGACTCTGAGCTCCTACAATGAGCAGTTCTTC.

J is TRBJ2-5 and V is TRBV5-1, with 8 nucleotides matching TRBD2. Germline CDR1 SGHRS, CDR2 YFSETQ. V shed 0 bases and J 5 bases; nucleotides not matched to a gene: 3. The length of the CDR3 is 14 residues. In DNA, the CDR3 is TGCGCCAGCAGCTTGGCGACTAGCGCCGAGACCCAGTACTTC. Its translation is CASSLATSAETQYF.

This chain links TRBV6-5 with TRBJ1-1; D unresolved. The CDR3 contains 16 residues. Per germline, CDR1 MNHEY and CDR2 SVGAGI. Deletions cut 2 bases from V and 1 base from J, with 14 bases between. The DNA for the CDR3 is TGTGCCAGCAGTTACCTGATCGTCACTGGGAACACTGAAGCTTTCTTT. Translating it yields CASSYLIVTGNTEAFF.

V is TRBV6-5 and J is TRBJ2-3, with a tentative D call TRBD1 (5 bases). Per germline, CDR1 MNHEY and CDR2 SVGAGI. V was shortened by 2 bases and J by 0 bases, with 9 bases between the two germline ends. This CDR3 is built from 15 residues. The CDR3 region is CASSYDRSSTDTQYF. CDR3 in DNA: TGTGCCAGCAGTTACGACAGATCTAGCACAGATACGCAGTATTTT.

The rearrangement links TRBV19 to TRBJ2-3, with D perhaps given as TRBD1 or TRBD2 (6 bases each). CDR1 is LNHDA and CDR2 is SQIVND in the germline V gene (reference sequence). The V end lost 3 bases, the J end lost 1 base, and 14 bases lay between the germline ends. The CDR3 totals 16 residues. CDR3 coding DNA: TGTGCCAGTAGTATCATTGGGGGGCGGCGCACAGATACGCAGTATTTT. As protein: CASSIIGGRRTDTQYF.

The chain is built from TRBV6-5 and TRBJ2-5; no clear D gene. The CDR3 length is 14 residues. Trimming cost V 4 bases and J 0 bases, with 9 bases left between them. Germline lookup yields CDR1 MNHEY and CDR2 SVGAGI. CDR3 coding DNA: TGTGCCAGCAGTTCCACAGTCTACCAAGAGACCCAGTACTTC. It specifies CASSSTVYQETQYF.

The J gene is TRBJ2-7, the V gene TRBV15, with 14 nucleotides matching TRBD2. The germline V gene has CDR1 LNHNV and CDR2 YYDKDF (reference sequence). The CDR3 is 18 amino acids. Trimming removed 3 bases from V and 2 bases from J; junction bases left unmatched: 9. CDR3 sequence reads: CATSRKGLAGARPYEQYF. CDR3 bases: TGTGCCACCAGCAGGAAGGGACTAGCGGGAGCAAGACCCTACGAGCAGTACTTC.

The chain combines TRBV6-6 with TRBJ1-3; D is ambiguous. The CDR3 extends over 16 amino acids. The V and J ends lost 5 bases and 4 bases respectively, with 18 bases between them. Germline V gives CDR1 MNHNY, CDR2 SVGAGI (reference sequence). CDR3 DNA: TGTGCCAGCAGTACCCGGGCACCGGGCTCCGGAAACACCATATATTTT. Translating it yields CASSTRAPGSGNTIYF.

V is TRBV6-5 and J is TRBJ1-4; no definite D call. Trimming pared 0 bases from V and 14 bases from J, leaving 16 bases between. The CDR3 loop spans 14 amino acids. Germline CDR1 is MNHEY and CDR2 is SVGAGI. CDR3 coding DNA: TGTGCCAGCAGTTACTCGAGGGCGGCGCTGTCTCTGTTTTTT. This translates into CASSYSRAALSLFF.

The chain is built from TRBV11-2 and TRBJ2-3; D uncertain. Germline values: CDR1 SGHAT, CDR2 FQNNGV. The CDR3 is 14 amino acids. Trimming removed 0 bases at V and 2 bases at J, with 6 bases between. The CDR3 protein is CASSLDRNTDTQYF. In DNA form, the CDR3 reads TGTGCCAGCAGCTTAGACAGGAACACAGATACGCAGTATTTT.

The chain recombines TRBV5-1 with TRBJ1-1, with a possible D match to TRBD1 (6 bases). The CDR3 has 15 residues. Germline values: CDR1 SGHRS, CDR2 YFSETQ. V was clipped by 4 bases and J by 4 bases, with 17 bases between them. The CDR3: CASSTGTIGGTEAFF. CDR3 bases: TGCGCCAGCAGCACAGGGACCATCGGAGGCACTGAAGCTTTCTTT.